This entry is about one T cell receptor (beta chain). Its antigen is still unknown. The data were obtained in a study of cytomegalovirus exposure and HLA in healthy donors. Overall study context: Falling in the Caucasian-associated ancestry cluster were about 80% of 398 genotyped donors. Study-wide results and caveats: A prior analysis recorded that most TCR beta V segments were productive about 87% or about 30% of the time. It was reported that the classifier diagnosed cytomegalovirus status with high specificity and sensitivity in both the original and validation cohorts.

Researchers ran the PCR with 60 Vbeta and 13 Jbeta primers. The method was immunoSEQ multiplex PCR; TCRdb's version includes in-frame clones alone and lacks a portion of them. Of around 78,000 clones detected, about 88% appear once; the ten largest clones hold 2.4%. Germline CDR1 SGHRS, CDR2 YFSETQ. Trimming cost V 3 bases and J 1 base; bases outside gene matches: 4. This CDR3 comprises 15 residues. The chain employs TRBV5-1 and TRBJ2-1; 7 bases fit TRBD2. The receptor was derived from a woman aged 50 to 65 in good health and CMV-seronegative. The sequencing input was PBMCs. CDR3 protein: CASSWGGGSYNEQFF. The DNA of the CDR3 is TGCGCCAGCAGCTGGGGGGGAGGGTCCTACAATGAGCAGTTCTTC.